This section outlines one T cell receptor (beta chain) sequence together with its context. Using immunoSEQ multiplex PCR, the repertoire was profiled, and TCRdb retains in-frame clones only, with some absent. This sample carries tens of thousands of clones, 65% to 85% of them seen once, and the ten largest clones take roughly a third. V was pared by 3 bases and J by 3 bases, with 2 bases of the junction left unmatched. The CDR3 contains 14 residues. CDR1 and CDR2 from the germline V gene are MNHEY and SMNVEV (reference sequence). The source of the sample is a study of blood T cell repertoires in COVID-19. Overall study context: T cells, B-cell-depleted T cells, or PBMCs provided the cDNA or gDNA that served as material.

The specimen sequenced was peripheral blood. V is TRBV27 and J is TRBJ1-2, with 9 bases fitting TRBD1. The clonotype was recovered from a woman of 80 years or more with acute or convalescent COVID-19. CDR3 nucleotide sequence: TGTGCCAGCAGTTTTGGGACAGGGCACTATGGCTACACCTTC. This codes for CASSFGTGHYGYTF.